Presented here are 3 T cell receptor beta chains from one specimen sequenced in a study of T cells in Graves' hyperthyroidism and ophthalmopathy. Researchers amplified the TCR beta CDR3 regions from RNA transcripts. TCR CDR3 regions were first amplified by RT-PCR with HTBI primers. From the multiplex PCR reads, TCRdb called clonotypes with MiXCR, one entry per CDR3 protein. The sample lists just over 550,000 distinct CDR3 sequences; about half were seen once. Sequenced: peripheral blood or thyroid tissue (not recorded which). The receptors derive from a woman between 18 and 29 years old with Graves' hyperthyroidism.

J is TRBJ1-1 and V is TRBV29-1; D ambiguous. The CDR3 is 12 amino acids. Trimming cost V 8 bases and J 1 base, with 11 bases left between them. The germline V gene encodes CDR1 SQVTM and CDR2 ANQGSEA. As DNA, the CDR3 is TGCAGCTTGGCCGCACAGAACACTGAAGCTTTCTTT. Protein: CSLAAQNTEAFF.

The chain couples TRBV2 to TRBJ1-4; D may be TRBD1 (5 bases). Germline V gives CDR1 SNHLY, CDR2 FYNNEI. Trimming took off 2 bases at V and 5 bases at J, with 12 bases between the two ends. The length of the CDR3 is 15 residues. CDR3 region: CASSETRGANEKLFF. The CDR3 nucleotides are TGTGCCAGCAGTGAAACTAGGGGCGCAAATGAAAAACTGTTTTTT.

V usage is TRBV11-3 and J usage is TRBJ1-3; D unresolved. This CDR3 is 15 amino acids long. V lost 5 bases to trimming and J lost 1 base, with 12 bases between them. Looked up from germline, CDR1 is SGHNT and CDR2 is YENEEA. CDR3 bases: TGTGCCAGCAGCCAAGGTTGGGGTTCTGGAAACACCATATATTTT. The encoded protein is CASSQGWGSGNTIYF.